This entry describes one TCR beta chain. Its antigen is unknown. The authors reverse transcribed all of the isolated RNA, so sequencing captured expressed TCRB transcripts. Libraries were prepared by immunoSEQ multiplex PCR; TCRdb keeps only in-frame clonotypes and omits some of them. The sample carries roughly 100,000 clones, under 30% recorded once. This sample stems from a study of beta chain features in type 1 diabetes. Study findings and constraints: Patients with Type 1 diabetes showed moderately but significantly shorter TCRB CDR3s in all four CD4+ subsets. The naive, central memory and Treg TCRB repertoires showed an apparent similarity that was greater among patients than among healthy donors.

The CDR3 covers 17 residues. Germline V lookup: CDR1 LGHNA, CDR2 YSLEER. The ends lost 0 bases at V and 6 bases at J; junction bases unmatched: 2. The sample consisted of central memory CD4+ T cells from blood. The chain employs TRBV4-3 and TRBJ2-1; 16 bases are shared with TRBD2. The origin of this receptor is a woman in her late teens or twenties with type 1 diabetes. CDR3 nucleotides: TGCGCCAGCAGCCAAGAGGGGACTAGCGGGGGGGGCAATGAGCAGTTCTTC. Encoded protein: CASSQEGTSGGGNEQFF.